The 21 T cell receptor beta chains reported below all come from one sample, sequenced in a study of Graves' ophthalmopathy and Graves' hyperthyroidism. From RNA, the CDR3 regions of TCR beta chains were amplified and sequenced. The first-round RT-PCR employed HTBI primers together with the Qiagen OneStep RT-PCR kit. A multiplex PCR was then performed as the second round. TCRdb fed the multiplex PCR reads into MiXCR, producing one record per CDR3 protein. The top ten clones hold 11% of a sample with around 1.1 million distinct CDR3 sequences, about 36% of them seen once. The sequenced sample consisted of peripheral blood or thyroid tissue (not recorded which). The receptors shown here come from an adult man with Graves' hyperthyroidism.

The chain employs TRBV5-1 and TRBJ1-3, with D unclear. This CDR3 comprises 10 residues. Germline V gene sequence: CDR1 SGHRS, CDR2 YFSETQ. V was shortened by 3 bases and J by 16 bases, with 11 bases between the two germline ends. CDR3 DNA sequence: TGCGCCAGCAGCTCGGGTCCCAACTATTTT. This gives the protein CASSSGPNYF. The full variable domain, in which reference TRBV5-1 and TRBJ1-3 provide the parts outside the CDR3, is KAGVTQTPRYLIKTRGQQVTLSCSPISGHRSVSWYQQTPGQGLQFLFEYFSETQRNKGNFPGRFSGRQFSNSRSEMNVSTLELGDSALYLCASSSGPNYFGEGSWLTVV.

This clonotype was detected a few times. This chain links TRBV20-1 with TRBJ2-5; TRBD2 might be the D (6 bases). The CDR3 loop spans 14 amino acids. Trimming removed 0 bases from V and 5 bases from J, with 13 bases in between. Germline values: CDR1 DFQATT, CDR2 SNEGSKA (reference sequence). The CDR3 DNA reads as TGCAGTGCTAGAGATCCGGGGACTGGGGAGACCCAGTACTTC. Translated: CSARDPGTGETQYF.

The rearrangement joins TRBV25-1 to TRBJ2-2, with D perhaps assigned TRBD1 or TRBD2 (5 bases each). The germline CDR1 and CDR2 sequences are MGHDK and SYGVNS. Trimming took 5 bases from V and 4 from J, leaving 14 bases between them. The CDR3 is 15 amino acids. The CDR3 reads CASSPPRGITGELFF. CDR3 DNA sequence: TGTGCCAGCAGTCCGCCGAGGGGTATCACCGGGGAGCTGTTTTTT.

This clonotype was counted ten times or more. The CDR3 DNA follows: TGTGCCAGCAGCGTAGCGCCTAGCGGGGGTCCCACGGGGGAGCAGTACTTC. Encoded protein: CASSVAPSGGPTGEQYF. V and J are TRBV9 and TRBJ2-7; 10 nucleotides match TRBD2. The ends lost 0 bases at V and 7 bases at J; junction bases unmatched: 13. CDR1 and CDR2 (germline): SGDLS, YYNGEE. The CDR3 has 17 residues.

CDR3: CASSSTPLGQGASYNSPLHF. The CDR3 DNA sequence: TGTGCCAGCAGTTCGACCCCCCTAGGACAGGGGGCCTCCTATAATTCACCCCTCCACTTT. The chain is built from TRBV12-3 or TRBV12-4 and TRBJ1-6; 11 bases line up with TRBD1. The length of the CDR3 is 20 residues. J lost 0 bases, V lost 4 bases, and 11 bases had no gene match.

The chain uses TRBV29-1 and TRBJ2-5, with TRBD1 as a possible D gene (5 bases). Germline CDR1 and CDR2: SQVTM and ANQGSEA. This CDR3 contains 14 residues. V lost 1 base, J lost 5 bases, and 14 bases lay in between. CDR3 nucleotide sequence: TGCAGCGTTGAAGCCTCCAGGGTGGGGGAGACCCAGTACTTC. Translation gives CSVEASRVGETQYF.

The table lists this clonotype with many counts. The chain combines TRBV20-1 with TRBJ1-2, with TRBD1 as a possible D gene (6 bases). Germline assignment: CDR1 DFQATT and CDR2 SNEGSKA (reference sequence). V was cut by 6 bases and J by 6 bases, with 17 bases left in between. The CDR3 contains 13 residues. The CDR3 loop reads CSAYFRDNDGYTF. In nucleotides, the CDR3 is TGCAGTGCCTACTTCCGGGACAACGATGGCTACACCTTC.

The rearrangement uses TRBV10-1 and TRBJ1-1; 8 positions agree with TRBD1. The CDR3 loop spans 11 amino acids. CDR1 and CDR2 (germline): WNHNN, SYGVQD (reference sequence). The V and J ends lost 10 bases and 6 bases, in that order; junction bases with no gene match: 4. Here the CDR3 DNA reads TGCGCCATCGGACAGGGTTCTGAAGCTTTCTTT. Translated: CAIGQGSEAFF.

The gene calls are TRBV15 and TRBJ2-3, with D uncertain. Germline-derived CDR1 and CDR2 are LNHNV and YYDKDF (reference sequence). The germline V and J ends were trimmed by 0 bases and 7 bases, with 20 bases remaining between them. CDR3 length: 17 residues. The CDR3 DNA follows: TGTGCCACCAGCAGAGATCTATCGCAGGCCCCGTTTAATACGCAGTATTTT. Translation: CATSRDLSQAPFNTQYF.

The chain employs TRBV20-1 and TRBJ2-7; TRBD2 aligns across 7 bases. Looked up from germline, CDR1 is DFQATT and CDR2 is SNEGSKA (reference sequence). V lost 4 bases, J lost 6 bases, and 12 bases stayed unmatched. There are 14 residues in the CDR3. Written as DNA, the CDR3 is TGCAGTGCTAACCCGGGACTAACTACTCGCGAGCAGTACTTC. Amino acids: CSANPGLTTREQYF.

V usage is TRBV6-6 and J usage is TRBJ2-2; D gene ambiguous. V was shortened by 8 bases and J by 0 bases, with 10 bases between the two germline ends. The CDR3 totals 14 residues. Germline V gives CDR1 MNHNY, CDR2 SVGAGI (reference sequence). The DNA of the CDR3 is TGTGCCAGCGCGTGGGTCTCGAACACCGGGGAGCTGTTTTTT. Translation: CASAWVSNTGELFF.

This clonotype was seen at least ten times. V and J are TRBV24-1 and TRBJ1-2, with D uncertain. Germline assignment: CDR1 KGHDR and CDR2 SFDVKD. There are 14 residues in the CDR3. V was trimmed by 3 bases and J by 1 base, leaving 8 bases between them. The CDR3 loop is CATSDSLSNYGYTF. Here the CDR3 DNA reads TGTGCCACCAGTGATAGCCTTAGTAACTATGGCTACACCTTC.

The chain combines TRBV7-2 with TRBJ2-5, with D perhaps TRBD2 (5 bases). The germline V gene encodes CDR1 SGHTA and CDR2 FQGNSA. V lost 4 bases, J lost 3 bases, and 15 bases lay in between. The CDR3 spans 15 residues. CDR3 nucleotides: TGTGCCAGCAGCTCGGCCCACGGGGTGAAAGAGACCCAGTACTTC. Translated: CASSSAHGVKETQYF.

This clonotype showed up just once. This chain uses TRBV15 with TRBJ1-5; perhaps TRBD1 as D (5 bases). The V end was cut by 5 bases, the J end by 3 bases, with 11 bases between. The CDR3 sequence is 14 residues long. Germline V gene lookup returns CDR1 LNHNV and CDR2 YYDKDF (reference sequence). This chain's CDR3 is CATSLGGINQPQHF. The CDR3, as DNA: TGTGCCACCAGCCTCGGGGGAATCAATCAGCCCCAGCATTTT. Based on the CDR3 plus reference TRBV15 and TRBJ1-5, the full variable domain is DAMVIQNPRYQVTQFGKPVTLSCSQTLNHNVMYWYQQKSSQAPKLLFHYYDKDFNNEADTPDNFQSRRPNTSFCFLDIRSPGLGDTAMYLCATSLGGINQPQHFGDGTRLSIL.

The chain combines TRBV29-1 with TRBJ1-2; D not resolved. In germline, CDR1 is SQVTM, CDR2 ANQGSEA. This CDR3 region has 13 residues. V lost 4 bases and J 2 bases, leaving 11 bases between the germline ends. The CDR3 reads CSVGRRGNYGYTF. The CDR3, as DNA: TGCAGCGTTGGGAGGAGAGGGAACTATGGCTACACCTTC.

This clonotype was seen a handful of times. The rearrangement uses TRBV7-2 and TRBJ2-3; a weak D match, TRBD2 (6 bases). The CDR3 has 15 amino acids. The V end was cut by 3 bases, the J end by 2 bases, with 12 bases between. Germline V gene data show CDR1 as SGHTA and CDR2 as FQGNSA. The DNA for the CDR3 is TGTGCCAGCAGCTTTCGGGAGTTATCCACAGATACGCAGTATTTT. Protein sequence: CASSFRELSTDTQYF.

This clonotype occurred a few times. CDR3 DNA sequence: TGTGCCAGCAGCGGGGGACAGATAGTACTCAATCAGCCCCAGCATTTT. Protein product: CASSGGQIVLNQPQHF. The chain has TRBV7-2 and TRBJ1-5; 7 bases align to TRBD1. The CDR3 consists of 16 residues. V lost 5 bases and J lost 3; bases outside the gene matches: 10. The germline gives CDR1 SGHTA, CDR2 FQGNSA.

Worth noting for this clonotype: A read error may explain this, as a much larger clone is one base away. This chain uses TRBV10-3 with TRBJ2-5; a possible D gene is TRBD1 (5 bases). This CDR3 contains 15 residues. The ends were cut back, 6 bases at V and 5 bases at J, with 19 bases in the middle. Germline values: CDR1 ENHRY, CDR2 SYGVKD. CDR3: CAIRDSDTGRETQYF. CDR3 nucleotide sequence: TGTGCCATCAGGGATTCGGACACAGGACGGGAGACCCAGTACTTC.

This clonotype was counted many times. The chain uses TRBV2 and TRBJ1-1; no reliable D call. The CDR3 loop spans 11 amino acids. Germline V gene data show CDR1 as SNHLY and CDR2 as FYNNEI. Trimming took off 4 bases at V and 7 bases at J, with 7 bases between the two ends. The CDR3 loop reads CASSGASEAFF. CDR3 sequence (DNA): TGTGCCAGCAGTGGGGCCAGTGAAGCTTTCTTT.

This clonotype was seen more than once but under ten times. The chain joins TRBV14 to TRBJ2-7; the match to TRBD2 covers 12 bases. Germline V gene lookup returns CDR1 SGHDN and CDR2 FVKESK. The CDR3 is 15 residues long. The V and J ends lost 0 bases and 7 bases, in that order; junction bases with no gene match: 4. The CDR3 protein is CASSQETSGREEQYF. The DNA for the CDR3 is TGTGCCAGCAGCCAAGAGACTAGCGGGAGAGAGGAGCAGTACTTC. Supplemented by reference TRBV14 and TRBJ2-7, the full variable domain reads EAGVTQFPSHSVIEKGQTVTLRCDPISGHDNLYWYRRVMGKEIKFLLHFVKESKQDESGMPNNRFLAERTGGTYSTLKVQPAELEDSGVYFCASSQETSGREEQYFGPGTRLTVT.

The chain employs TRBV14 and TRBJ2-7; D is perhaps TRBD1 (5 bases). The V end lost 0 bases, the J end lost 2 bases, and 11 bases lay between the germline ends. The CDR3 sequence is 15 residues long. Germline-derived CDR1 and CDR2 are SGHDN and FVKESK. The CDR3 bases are TGTGCCAGCAGCCAAGATATAAGGGGCACCTACGAGCAGTACTTC. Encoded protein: CASSQDIRGTYEQYF.